The 28 T cell receptor beta chains below come from one sample, sequenced in a study of patients and donors after allogeneic stem cell transplantation. TCRdb re-called the RT-PCR reads through MiXCR, storing one row per CDR3 protein. The data contain 900,000 to 1,000,000 distinct CDR3 sequences, about a sixth of them seen just once; the ten biggest clones take up under 6.5%. Sequencing used blood, either unsorted or a sorted T cell fraction (not recorded which). The receptor source for this set is a human donor who was either an allogeneic HSCT recipient or a stem cell or donor lymphocyte infusion donor (not recorded which). It is not recorded whose cells these are; they may come from a transplant donor.

This clonotype was counted at least ten times. CDR3 sequence reads: CASSLLGARETQYF. For the CDR3, the DNA is TGTGCCAGCAGTTTATTGGGGGCTCGGGAGACCCAGTACTTC. V usage is TRBV12-3 or TRBV12-4 and J usage is TRBJ2-5, with D possibly TRBD1 on 6 matching bases. The CDR3 loop spans 14 amino acids. Trimming pared 2 bases from V and 5 bases from J, leaving 12 bases between.

This chain links TRBV9 with TRBJ1-5; D is possibly TRBD1 (5 bases). CDR1 and CDR2 (germline): SGDLS, YYNGEE. There are 14 residues in the CDR3. V was clipped by 3 bases and J by 5 bases, with 12 bases between them. The DNA of the CDR3 is TGTGCCAGCAGCGAGGGGTCGGCTGATCAGCCCCAGCATTTT. Its translation: CASSEGSADQPQHF.

This chain links TRBV7-3 with TRBJ2-3, with TRBD2 as a possible D gene (6 bases). The CDR3 has 15 amino acids. With 5 bases removed from V and 1 base from J, the gap between germline ends came to 13 bases. CDR1 is SGHTA, CDR2 FQGTGA, per germline. DNA for the CDR3: TGTGCCAGCAGCCCTCGTAGGGAGGGCACAGATACGCAGTATTTT. Residues: CASSPRREGTDTQYF.

The chain combines TRBV30 with TRBJ1-1, with TRBD1 as a possible D gene (5 bases). This CDR3 has 14 amino acids. The germline V gene has CDR1 GTSNPN and CDR2 SVGIG (reference sequence). Trimming removed 0 bases from V and 5 bases from J, with 13 bases in between. The CDR3 here is CAWSVPKRGTEAFF. The CDR3 region has the DNA TGTGCCTGGAGTGTACCGAAACGGGGGACTGAAGCTTTCTTT.

The chain carries TRBV27 and TRBJ2-3; TRBD2 matches at 8 bases. Germline V gene data show CDR1 as MNHEY and CDR2 as SMNVEV (reference sequence). The CDR3 totals 20 residues. Trimming at V came to 1 base and at J to 0 bases, leaving 15 bases not matched to a gene. The CDR3 loop reads CASSLFGGGGPLSSTDTQYF. In DNA form, the CDR3 reads TGTGCCAGCAGTTTATTCGGCGGCGGGGGGCCCCTCTCTAGCACAGATACGCAGTATTTT.

This clonotype was counted at least ten times. The V gene is TRBV3-1, the J gene TRBJ1-5; D is possibly TRBD1 (6 bases). The CDR3 extends over 15 amino acids. Between the trimmed V and J ends, which lost 1 base and 11 bases, there was a span of 18 bases. CDR1 is LGHDT, CDR2 YNNKEL, per germline (reference sequence). CDR3 residues: CASSQAPGAARAQHF. For the CDR3, the DNA is TGTGCCAGCAGCCAAGCACCAGGGGCGGCTAGAGCCCAGCATTTT.

The table lists this clonotype with a few counts. The V gene is TRBV7-9, the J gene TRBJ2-7, with 9 nucleotides matching TRBD2. The junction had 2 bases not matched to a gene; V was cut back by 2 bases and J by 3 bases. Germline V lookup: CDR1 SEHNR, CDR2 FQNEAQ (reference sequence). The CDR3 consists of 14 residues. The CDR3 sequence: CASSLISGGYEQYF. The CDR3 DNA sequence: TGTGCCAGCAGCTTAATTAGCGGGGGCTACGAGCAGTACTTC.

This sequence joins TRBV4-1 and TRBJ1-5; 10 bases map to TRBD1. This CDR3 has 15 residues. Germline CDR1 reads MGHRA; CDR2 reads YSYEKL. The ends lost 2 bases at V and 6 bases at J; junction bases unmatched: 4. The CDR3 DNA is TGCGCCAGCAGCCAACCGGGACAGGGGAGTCAGCCCCAGCATTTT. Protein: CASSQPGQGSQPQHF.

The chain has TRBV20-1 and TRBJ2-2; 9 bases match TRBD2. CDR3 length equals 17 residues. After removal of 5 bases from V and 4 bases from J, the junction contained 14 bases not matched to a gene. Looked up from germline, CDR1 is DFQATT and CDR2 is SNEGSKA (reference sequence). CDR3 residues: CSASPRGRGGVTGELFF. Here the CDR3 DNA reads TGCAGTGCTTCCCCTCGGGGGCGGGGGGGTGTCACCGGGGAGCTGTTTTTT.

This clonotype has more than one count but fewer than ten. The chain links TRBV9 to TRBJ2-3; 10 bases align to TRBD2. V shed 0 bases, J shed 3 bases, and the junction held 4 bases outside the gene matches. The CDR3 length is 16 residues. Germline V CDR1 and CDR2: SGDLS, YYNGEE. CDR3 DNA sequence: TGTGCCAGCAGCGTAGATCTAGCGGGAGCAACAGATACGCAGTATTTT. Amino acids: CASSVDLAGATDTQYF.

The sample holds a few counts of this clonotype. The chain has TRBV24-1 and TRBJ2-3; no definite D call. Germline V gives CDR1 KGHDR, CDR2 SFDVKD. V was cut by 10 bases and J by 5 bases, with 6 bases left in between. The CDR3 length is 10 residues. CDR3 protein: CATDEDTQYF. In DNA form, the CDR3 reads TGTGCCACGGATGAAGATACGCAGTATTTT.

This clonotype showed up many times. This sequence joins TRBV4-2 and TRBJ1-5, with 8 bases that match TRBD1. The CDR3 runs to 15 residues. Germline V gives CDR1 LGHNA, CDR2 YNFKEQ. J gave up 6 bases and V 3 bases, and 7 bases lay outside the gene matches. CDR3 loop: CASSQAGGGGQPQHF. CDR3 DNA sequence: TGTGCCAGCAGCCAGGCAGGGGGCGGGGGTCAGCCCCAGCATTTT.

CDR3 in DNA: TGTGCCACCAGCAGAGTTAACACGGGGGGCGAAAAACTGTTTTTT. As protein: CATSRVNTGGEKLFF. This sequence joins TRBV15 and TRBJ1-4; a possible D gene is TRBD1 (6 bases). The V gene's germline CDR1 is LNHNV and CDR2 YYDKDF (reference sequence). V was shortened by 1 base and J by 8 bases, with 14 bases between the two germline ends. The CDR3 is 15 residues long.

This rearrangement joins TRBV13 to TRBJ2-7; a possible D gene is TRBD2 (6 bases). Per germline, CDR1 PRHDT and CDR2 FYEKMQ (reference sequence). V was cut by 8 bases and J by 4 bases, with 18 bases left in between. The CDR3 length is 14 residues. The CDR3 DNA reads TGTGCCAGCTTGCGGGGTGGTTTACCTTACGAGCAGTACTTC. Translation: CASLRGGLPYEQYF. Looking up the rest from reference TRBV13 and TRBJ2-7 gives the full variable domain: AAGVIQSPRHLIKEKRETATLKCYPIPRHDTVYWYQQGPGQDPQFLISFYEKMQSDKGSIPDRFSAQQFSDYHSELNMSSLELGDSALYFCASLRGGLPYEQYFGPGTRLTVT.

The V gene is TRBV20-1, the J gene TRBJ1-1, with D perhaps TRBD1 (5 bases). V was clipped by 3 bases and J by 6 bases, with 14 bases between them. The CDR3 runs to 13 residues. Germline CDR1 reads DFQATT; CDR2 reads SNEGSKA (reference sequence). Written as DNA, the CDR3 is TGCAGTGCTAGCCGGACACTAGGCTCTGAAGCTTTCTTT. Protein sequence: CSASRTLGSEAFF.

This clonotype was observed many times. CDR3: CASSQGRGPYNSPLHF. The CDR3 DNA reads as TGCGCCAGCAGCCAGGGTCGGGGACCCTATAATTCACCCCTCCACTTT. The chain carries TRBV4-1 and TRBJ1-6, with a possible D match to TRBD1 (5 bases). Germline CDR1 is MGHRA and CDR2 is YSYEKL. V was trimmed by 3 bases and J by 2 bases, leaving 11 bases between them. This CDR3 region has 16 residues.

The chain combines TRBV20-1 with TRBJ2-3; 8 nucleotides line up with TRBD2. Trimming cost V 7 bases and J 2 bases; bases outside gene matches: 8. Germline loops: CDR1 DFQATT, CDR2 SNEGSKA (reference sequence). This CDR3 is built from 14 residues. CDR3 sequence: CSVSRGGFTDTQYF. The DNA of the CDR3 is TGCAGTGTAAGCCGGGGGGGATTCACAGATACGCAGTATTTT.

This sequence joins TRBV10-3 and TRBJ1-1; D is undetermined. In germline, CDR1 is ENHRY, CDR2 SYGVKD. V gave up 4 bases and J gave up 2 bases, with 14 bases separating them. There are 15 residues in the CDR3. This CDR3 reads CAISGRRVINTEAFF. The CDR3 DNA reads as TGTGCCATCAGTGGCAGGAGGGTAATAAACACTGAAGCTTTCTTT.

The V call is TRBV2, the J call TRBJ2-5; D is unclear. The CDR3 loop spans 15 amino acids. V lost 5 bases, J lost 5 bases, and 18 bases lay in between. Germline values: CDR1 SNHLY, CDR2 FYNNEI. As DNA, the CDR3 is TGTGCCAGCAGTCCATTGGGTTTAGTGGGGGAGACCCAGTACTTC. Protein sequence: CASSPLGLVGETQYF. Together with reference TRBV2 and TRBJ2-5, the CDR3 gives the full variable domain: EPEVTQTPSHQVTQMGQEVILRCVPISNHLYFYWYRQILGQKVEFLVSFYNNEISEKSEIFDDQFSVERPDGSNFTLKIRSTKLEDSAMYFCASSPLGLVGETQYFGPGTRLLVL.

This clonotype was found a few times. The DNA of the CDR3 is TGTGCCAGCAGCAGGGAGGGATGGGACACCATATATTTT. This translates into CASSREGWDTIYF. The gene calls are TRBV5-4 and TRBJ1-3; D not certain. Germline V lookup: CDR1 SGHNT, CDR2 YYREEE (reference sequence). The CDR3 totals 13 residues. The germline V and J ends were trimmed by 4 bases and 8 bases, with 13 bases remaining between them. Combining the CDR3 with reference TRBV5-4 and TRBJ1-3 gives the whole variable domain ETGVTQSPTHLIKTRGQQVTLRCSSQSGHNTVSWYQQALGQGPQFIFQYYREEENGRGNFPPRFSGLQFPNYSSELNVNALELDDSALYLCASSREGWDTIYFGEGSWLTVV.

The CDR3 DNA is TGCGCCAGCAGCCAAAAGGTTCAGGGTAATGAAAAACTGTTTTTT. Translation gives CASSQKVQGNEKLFF. V gene TRBV4-3 combines with J gene TRBJ1-4; tentative D call: TRBD1 (5 bases). V was trimmed by 2 bases and J by 4 bases, leaving 11 bases between them. The CDR3 length is 15 residues. Germline V gene sequence: CDR1 LGHNA, CDR2 YSLEER.

The chain links TRBV7-2 to TRBJ1-6, with D uncertain. V shed 1 base and J shed 14 bases, with 15 bases lying between them. The CDR3 runs 14 residues. Germline-derived CDR1 and CDR2 are SGHTA and FQGNSA. The DNA for the CDR3 is TGTGCCAGCAGCTTAGTGATCCAGGATGGCACCCTCCACTTT. This gives the protein CASSLVIQDGTLHF. Supplemented by reference TRBV7-2 and TRBJ1-6, the full variable domain reads GAGVSQSPSNKVTEKGKDVELRCDPISGHTALYWYRQSLGQGLEFLIYFQGNSAPDKSGLPSDRFSAERTGGSVSTLTIQRTQQEDSAVYLCASSLVIQDGTLHFGNGTRLTVT.

The chain uses TRBV5-1 and TRBJ2-7; D is perhaps TRBD2 (6 bases). Germline V CDR1 and CDR2: SGHRS, YFSETQ. There are 14 residues in the CDR3. V dropped 3 bases and J dropped 7 bases, with 17 bases sitting between them. The CDR3 spells CASSYRDWMWEQYF. In DNA form, the CDR3 reads TGCGCCAGCAGCTACCGGGACTGGATGTGGGAGCAGTACTTC.

This clonotype was seen a few times. This chain joins TRBV5-5 and TRBJ1-5; 10 positions agree with TRBD1. V was pared by 3 bases and J by 2 bases, with 8 bases of the junction left unmatched. CDR3 length equals 17 residues. Germline lookup yields CDR1 SGHKS and CDR2 YYEKEE (reference sequence). CDR3 coding DNA: TGTGCCAGCAGCTGGGGGACAGGGGTGAAAGGCAATCAGCCCCAGCATTTT. Its translation is CASSWGTGVKGNQPQHF.

This clonotype was observed a few times. The chain uses TRBV20-1 and TRBJ2-7; perhaps TRBD2 as D (6 bases). The CDR3 extends over 13 amino acids. With 8 bases removed from V and 0 bases from J, the gap between germline ends came to 14 bases. Germline CDR1 DFQATT, CDR2 SNEGSKA (reference sequence). The CDR3 sequence: CSWGGAGSYEQYF. The CDR3 bases are TGCAGTTGGGGCGGGGCTGGCTCCTACGAGCAGTACTTC.

This clonotype was recorded a few times. This chain joins TRBV30 and TRBJ1-2; no reliable D call. V was cut by 7 bases and J by 6 bases, with 12 bases left in between. This CDR3 region has 11 residues. From germline, CDR1 is GTSNPN and CDR2 SVGIG (reference sequence). The CDR3 here is CASLISNGYTF. The DNA of the CDR3 is TGTGCCTCCCTTATCAGTAATGGCTACACCTTC.

This clonotype was found a few times. The V and J genes are TRBV18 and TRBJ1-5; no clear D. CDR1 and CDR2 (germline): KGHSH, LQKENI. Trimming shortened V by 2 bases and J by 7 bases, and 15 bases separated the two germline ends. CDR3 length: 15 residues. CDR3 loop: CASSPEPFREQPQHF. Written as DNA, the CDR3 is TGTGCCAGCTCACCAGAACCTTTTAGGGAGCAGCCCCAGCATTTT.

This clonotype was counted a few times. Here the CDR3 DNA reads TGTGCCAGCAGTTACGGGGCCTTAACACCTTTCGGCTACACCTTC. This gives the protein CASSYGALTPFGYTF. This rearrangement joins TRBV6-2 or TRBV6-3 to TRBJ1-2; D is perhaps TRBD1 (5 bases). V lost 2 bases and J 8 bases, leaving 18 bases between the germline ends. The CDR3 totals 15 residues. Germline V gene sequence: CDR1 MNHEY, CDR2 SVGEGT.